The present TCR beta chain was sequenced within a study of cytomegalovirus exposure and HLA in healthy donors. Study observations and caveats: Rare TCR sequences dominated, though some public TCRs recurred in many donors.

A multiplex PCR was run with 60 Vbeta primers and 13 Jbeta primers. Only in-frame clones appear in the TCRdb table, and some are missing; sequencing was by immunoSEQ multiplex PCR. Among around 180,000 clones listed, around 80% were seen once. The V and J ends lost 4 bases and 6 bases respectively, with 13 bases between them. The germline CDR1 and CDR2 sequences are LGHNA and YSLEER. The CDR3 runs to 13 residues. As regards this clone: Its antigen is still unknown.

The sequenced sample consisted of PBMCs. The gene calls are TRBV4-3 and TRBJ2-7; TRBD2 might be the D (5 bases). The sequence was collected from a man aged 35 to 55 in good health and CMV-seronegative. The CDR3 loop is CASSLLSGSEQYF. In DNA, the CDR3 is TGCGCCAGCAGCCTTTTATCGGGGAGCGAGCAGTACTTC.